These T cell receptor beta chains were read from a single sample in a study of cytomegalovirus exposure and HLA in healthy donors. TCRdb's table, derived via immunoSEQ multiplex PCR, lists solely in-frame clones and lacks some. The table lists about 160,000 clones, roughly 85% of them singletons. The sample was PBMCs. The receptor source for this set is a boy younger than 10 in good health and CMV-seronegative. Each CDR3 is given with its conserved first and last residue. D genes are given only for firm matches. Not every row has a clone size; where given, it reads once, few, many or a size class.

CDR3,DNA,J,length,size,V,D
CASSLTVRVLQFF,TGTGCCAGCAGCTTGACGGTCCGGGTACTGCAGTTCTTC,TRBJ2-1,13,-,TRBV5-6,-
CSVQTGFGTEAFF,TGCAGCGTCCAAACAGGGTTTGGCACTGAAGCTTTCTTT,TRBJ1-1,13,-,TRBV29-1,-
CASRGTSGREETQYF,TGTGCCAGCAGGGGGACTAGCGGGAGGGAAGAGACCCAGTACTTC,TRBJ2-5,15,-,TRBV27,TRBD2
CASSERQGVYGYTF,TGTGCCAGCAGCGAGAGACAGGGAGTATATGGCTACACCTTC,TRBJ1-2,14,-,TRBV2,TRBD1
CASSPYGGMTSGITDTQYF,TGTGCCAGCAGCCCCTACGGGGGCATGACTAGCGGGATCACAGATACGCAGTATTTT,TRBJ2-3,19,-,TRBV13,TRBD2
CAAGGGLAGYEQFF,TGTGCCGCCGGAGGGGGGCTAGCGGGGTATGAGCAGTTCTTC,TRBJ2-1,14,-,TRBV10-3,TRBD2
CASTPTGLAGDETQYF,TGTGCCAGCACTCCAACGGGACTAGCGGGTGATGAGACCCAGTACTTC,TRBJ2-5,16,-,TRBV5-4,TRBD2
CASTTSGGVAKNIQYF,TGTGCCAGCACCACTAGCGGGGGAGTAGCCAAAAACATTCAGTACTTC,TRBJ2-4,16,-,TRBV5-4,TRBD2
CAISVLNEQFF,TGTGCCATCAGTGTCCTCAATGAGCAGTTCTTC,TRBJ2-1,11,-,TRBV10-3,-
CASSGGAGGYARTDTQYF,TGTGCCAGCAGCGGCGGGGCAGGGGGGTATGCCCGCACAGATACGCAGTATTTT,TRBJ2-3,18,-,TRBV5-4,-
CASSEYLAEAFF,TGCGCCAGCAGTGAGTACTTAGCTGAAGCTTTCTTT,TRBJ1-1,12,-,TRBV10-2,-
CAASAGTSYNEQFF,TGTGCCGCCTCCGCAGGGACTTCCTACAATGAGCAGTTCTTC,TRBJ2-1,14,-,TRBV10-3,-
CASSLATSTDTQYF,TGCGCCAGCAGCTTGGCCACTAGCACAGATACGCAGTATTTT,TRBJ2-3,14,-,TRBV5-1,-
CASSNIQGNTEAFF,TGTGCCAGCAGTAACATTCAGGGTAACACTGAAGCTTTCTTT,TRBJ1-1,14,-,TRBV6-1,-
CSVEDQTSSYYEQYF,TGCAGCGTTGAAGATCAGACTAGCAGCTACTACGAGCAGTACTTC,TRBJ2-7,15,once,TRBV29-1,TRBD2
CASSLLFTDTQYF,TGTGCCAGCAGCTTACTGTTCACAGATACGCAGTATTTT,TRBJ2-3,13,once,TRBV7-2,-
CASSLGAKAFF,TGTGCCAGCAGTCTGGGGGCTAAAGCTTTCTTT,TRBJ1-1,11,few,TRBV28,-
CASSHLGQGAANEQYF,TGTGCCAGCAGCCACCTGGGACAGGGGGCAGCCAACGAGCAGTACTTC,TRBJ2-7,16,-,TRBV7-9,TRBD1
CASSGTPGQGSNYGYTF,TGTGCCAGCAGTGGGACACCGGGACAGGGATCCAACTATGGCTACACCTTC,TRBJ1-2,17,-,TRBV6-1,TRBD1
CASSHRVGYTF,TGTGCCAGTAGTCACAGGGTTGGCTACACCTTC,TRBJ1-2,11,-,TRBV19,-
CAISDAGTAANYGYTF,TGTGCCATCAGTGACGCTGGGACAGCTGCTAACTATGGCTACACCTTC,TRBJ1-2,16,-,TRBV10-3,TRBD1
CASSYPPLVGGNEQYF,TGTGCCAGCAGTTACCCACCCCTGGTAGGGGGCAACGAGCAGTACTTC,TRBJ2-7,16,-,TRBV28,TRBD1
CASSSGATNEKLFF,TGTGCCAGCAGTTCCGGGGCAACTAATGAAAAACTGTTTTTT,TRBJ1-4,14,-,TRBV6-6,-
CAWGLGNRGNQPQHF,TGTGCCTGGGGTCTCGGAAACAGGGGCAATCAGCCCCAGCATTTT,TRBJ1-5,15,-,TRBV30,-
CASSSNRVANEKLFF,TGTGCCAGCAGCTCTAACAGGGTGGCTAATGAAAAACTGTTTTTT,TRBJ1-4,15,-,TRBV7-9,-
CASSLATASGTNEQFF,TGCGCCAGCAGCTTGGCCACGGCTAGCGGGACGAATGAGCAGTTCTTC,TRBJ2-1,16,-,TRBV5-1,TRBD2